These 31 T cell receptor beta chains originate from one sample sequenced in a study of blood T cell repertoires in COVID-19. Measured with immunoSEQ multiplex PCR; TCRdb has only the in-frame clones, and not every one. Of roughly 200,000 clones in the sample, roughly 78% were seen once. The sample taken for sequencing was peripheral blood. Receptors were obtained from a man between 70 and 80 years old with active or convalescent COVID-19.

CDR3 DNA sequence: TGTGCCAGCAGCACCAGGGAGACCCAGTACTTC. Protein sequence: CASSTRETQYF. V gene TRBV7-8 combines with J gene TRBJ2-5; D is undetermined. Germline V gene lookup returns CDR1 SGHVS and CDR2 FQNEAQ. Trimming left V 5 bases short and J 5 bases short, with 6 bases between. The CDR3 runs 11 residues.

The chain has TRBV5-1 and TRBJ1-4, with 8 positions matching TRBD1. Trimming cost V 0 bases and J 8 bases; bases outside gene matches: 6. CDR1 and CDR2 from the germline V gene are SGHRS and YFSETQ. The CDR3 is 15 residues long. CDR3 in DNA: TGCGCCAGCAGCTTGGGACAGGGGCTGAGGGAAAAACTGTTTTTT. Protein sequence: CASSLGQGLREKLFF.

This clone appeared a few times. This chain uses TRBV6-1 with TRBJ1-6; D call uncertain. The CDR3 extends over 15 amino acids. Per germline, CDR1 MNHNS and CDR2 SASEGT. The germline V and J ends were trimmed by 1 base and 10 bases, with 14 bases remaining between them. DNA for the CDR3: TGTGCCAGCAGTGAAGGGAGGACTGACGGGTCACCCCTCCACTTT. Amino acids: CASSEGRTDGSPLHF.

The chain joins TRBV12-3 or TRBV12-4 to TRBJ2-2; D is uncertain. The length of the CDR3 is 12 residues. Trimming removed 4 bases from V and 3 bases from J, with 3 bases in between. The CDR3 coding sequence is TGTGCCAGCAGTTCGTACACCGGGGAGCTGTTTTTT. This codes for CASSSYTGELFF.

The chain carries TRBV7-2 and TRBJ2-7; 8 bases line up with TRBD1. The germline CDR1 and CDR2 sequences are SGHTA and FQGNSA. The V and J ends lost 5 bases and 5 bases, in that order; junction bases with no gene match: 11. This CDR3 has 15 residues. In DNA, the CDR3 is TGTGCCAGCAGCGCACAAGGACAGGGCTTTGACGAGCAGTACTTC. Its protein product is CASSAQGQGFDEQYF.

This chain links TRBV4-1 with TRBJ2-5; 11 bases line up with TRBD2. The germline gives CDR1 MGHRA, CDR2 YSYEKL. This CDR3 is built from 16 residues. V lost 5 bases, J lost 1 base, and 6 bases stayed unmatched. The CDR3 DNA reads TGCGCCAGCAGCATTCGACTAGCGGGGAGCCAAGAGACCCAGTACTTC. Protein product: CASSIRLAGSQETQYF.

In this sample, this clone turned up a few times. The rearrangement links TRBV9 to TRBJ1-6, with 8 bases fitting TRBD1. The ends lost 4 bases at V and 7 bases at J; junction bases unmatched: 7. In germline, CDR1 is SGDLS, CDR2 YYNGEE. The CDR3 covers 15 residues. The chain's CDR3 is CASSPRDRRNSPLHF. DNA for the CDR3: TGTGCCAGCAGCCCCAGGGACAGGCGGAATTCACCCCTCCACTTT.

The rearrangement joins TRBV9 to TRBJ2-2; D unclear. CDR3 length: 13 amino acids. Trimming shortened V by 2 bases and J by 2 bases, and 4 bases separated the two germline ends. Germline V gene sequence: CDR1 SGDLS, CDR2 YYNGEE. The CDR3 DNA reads TGTGCCAGCAGCGTCTATAACACCGGGGAGCTGTTTTTT. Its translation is CASSVYNTGELFF.

DNA for the CDR3: TGTGCCAGCAGCGTAGGGACAGGGTATGGCTACACCTTC. The encoded protein is CASSVGTGYGYTF. The gene calls are TRBV9 and TRBJ1-2; 8 positions agree with TRBD1. V gave up 0 bases and J gave up 5 bases; unmatched junction bases: 0. The germline V gene has CDR1 SGDLS and CDR2 YYNGEE. This CDR3 is 13 amino acids long.

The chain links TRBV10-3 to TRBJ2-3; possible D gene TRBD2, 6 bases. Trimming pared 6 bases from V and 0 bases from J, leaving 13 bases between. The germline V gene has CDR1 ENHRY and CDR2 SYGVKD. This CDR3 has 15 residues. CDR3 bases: TGTGCCATCAGGGCTCTAGCGACTAGCACAGATACGCAGTATTTT. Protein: CAIRALATSTDTQYF.

This CDR3 is CASRETGYNEQFF. The CDR3 coding sequence is TGTGCCAGCAGGGAGACAGGTTACAATGAGCAGTTCTTC. This chain links TRBV2 with TRBJ2-1, with a tentative D call TRBD1 (6 bases). The CDR3 is 13 amino acids. CDR1 and CDR2 from the germline V gene are SNHLY and FYNNEI. Trimming took 6 bases from V and 4 from J, leaving 10 bases between them.

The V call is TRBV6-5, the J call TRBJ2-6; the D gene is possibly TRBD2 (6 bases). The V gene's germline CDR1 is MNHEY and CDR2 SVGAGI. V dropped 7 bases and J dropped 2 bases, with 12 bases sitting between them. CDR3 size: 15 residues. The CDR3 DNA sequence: TGTGCCAGCACCAATTCGGGGGCTGGGGCCAACGTCCTGACTTTC. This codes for CASTNSGAGANVLTF.

Here the CDR3 reads CASSVGQGSNQPQHF. The CDR3 DNA follows: TGTGCCAGCAGCGTAGGGCAGGGGAGCAATCAGCCCCAGCATTTT. J is TRBJ1-5 and V is TRBV9; possible D gene TRBD1, 6 bases. V shed 0 bases and J shed 1 base, with 8 bases lying between them. There are 15 residues in the CDR3. Germline V gene data show CDR1 as SGDLS and CDR2 as YYNGEE.

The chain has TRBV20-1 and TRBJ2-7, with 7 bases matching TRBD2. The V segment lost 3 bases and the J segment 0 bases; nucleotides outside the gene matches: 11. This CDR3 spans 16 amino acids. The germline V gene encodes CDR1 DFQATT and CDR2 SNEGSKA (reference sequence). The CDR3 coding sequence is TGCAGTGCTAGTGAGCCAGGTCGCGGGAGCTCCTACGAGCAGTACTTC. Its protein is CSASEPGRGSSYEQYF.

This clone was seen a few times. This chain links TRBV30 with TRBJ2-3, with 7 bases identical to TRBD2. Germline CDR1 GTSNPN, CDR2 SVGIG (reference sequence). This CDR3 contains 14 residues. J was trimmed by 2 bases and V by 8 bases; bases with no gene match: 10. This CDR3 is CALRRGGVTDTQYF. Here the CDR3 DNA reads TGTGCCCTGAGGAGGGGAGGGGTCACAGATACGCAGTATTTT.

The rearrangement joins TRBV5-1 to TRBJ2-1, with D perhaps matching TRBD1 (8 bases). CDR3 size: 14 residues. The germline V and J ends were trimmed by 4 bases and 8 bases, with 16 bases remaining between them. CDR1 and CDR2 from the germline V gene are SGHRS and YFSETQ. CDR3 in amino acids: CASSGGDRSDEQFF. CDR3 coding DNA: TGCGCCAGCAGCGGGGGGGACAGGTCCGATGAGCAGTTCTTC.

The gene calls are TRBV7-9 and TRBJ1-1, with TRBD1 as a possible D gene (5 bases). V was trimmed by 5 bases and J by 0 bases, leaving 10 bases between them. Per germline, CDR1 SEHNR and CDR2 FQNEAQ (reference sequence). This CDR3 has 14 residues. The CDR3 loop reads CASSRETVNTEAFF. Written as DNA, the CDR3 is TGTGCCAGCAGCCGAGAGACAGTGAACACTGAAGCTTTCTTT.

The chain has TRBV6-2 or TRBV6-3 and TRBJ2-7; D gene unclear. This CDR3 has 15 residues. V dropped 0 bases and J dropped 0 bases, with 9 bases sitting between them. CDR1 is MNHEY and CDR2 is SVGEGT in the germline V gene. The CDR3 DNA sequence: TGTGCCAGCAGTTACTCGTCGTCCTCCTCCTACGAGCAGTACTTC. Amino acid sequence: CASSYSSSSSYEQYF.

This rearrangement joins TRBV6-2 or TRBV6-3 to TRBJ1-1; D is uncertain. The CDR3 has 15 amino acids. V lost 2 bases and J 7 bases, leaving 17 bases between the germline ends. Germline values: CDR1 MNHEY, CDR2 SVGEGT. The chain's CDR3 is CASSYGSSGFGEAFF. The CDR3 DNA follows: TGTGCCAGCAGTTACGGCTCATCGGGTTTCGGTGAAGCTTTCTTT.

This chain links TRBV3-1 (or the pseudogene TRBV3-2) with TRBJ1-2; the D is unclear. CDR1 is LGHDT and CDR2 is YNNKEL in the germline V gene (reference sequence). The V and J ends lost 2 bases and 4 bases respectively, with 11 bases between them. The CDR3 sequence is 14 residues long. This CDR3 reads CASSQTGNLYGYTF. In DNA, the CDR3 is TGTGCCAGCAGCCAAACGGGAAACCTCTATGGCTACACCTTC.

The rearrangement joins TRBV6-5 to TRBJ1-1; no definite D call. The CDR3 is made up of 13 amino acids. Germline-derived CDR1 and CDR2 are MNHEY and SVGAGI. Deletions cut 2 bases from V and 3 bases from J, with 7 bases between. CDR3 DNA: TGTGCCAGCAGTTACCGGTTTGACACTGAAGCTTTCTTT. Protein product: CASSYRFDTEAFF.

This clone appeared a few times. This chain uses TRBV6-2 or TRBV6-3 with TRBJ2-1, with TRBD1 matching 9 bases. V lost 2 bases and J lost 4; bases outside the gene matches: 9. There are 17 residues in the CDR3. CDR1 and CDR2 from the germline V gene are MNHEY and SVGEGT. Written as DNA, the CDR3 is TGTGCCAGCAGTTACCGGAGAAGACAGGGGGTGTACAATGAGCAGTTCTTC. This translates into CASSYRRRQGVYNEQFF.

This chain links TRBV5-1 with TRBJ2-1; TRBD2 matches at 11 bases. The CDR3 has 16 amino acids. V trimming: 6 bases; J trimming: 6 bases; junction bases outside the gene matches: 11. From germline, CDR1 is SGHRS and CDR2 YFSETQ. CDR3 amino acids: CASNSGTGTSGNEQFF. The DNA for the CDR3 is TGCGCCAGCAACTCCGGCACCGGGACTAGCGGCAATGAGCAGTTCTTC.

CDR3 protein: CAWSVGTSGANVLTF. The CDR3 DNA reads TGTGCCTGGAGTGTCGGGACATCTGGGGCCAACGTCCTGACTTTC. The rearrangement joins TRBV30 to TRBJ2-6, with D perhaps matching TRBD1 (6 bases). The germline V and J ends were trimmed by 0 bases and 1 base, with 7 bases remaining between them. Germline loops: CDR1 GTSNPN, CDR2 SVGIG (reference sequence). This CDR3 has 15 amino acids.

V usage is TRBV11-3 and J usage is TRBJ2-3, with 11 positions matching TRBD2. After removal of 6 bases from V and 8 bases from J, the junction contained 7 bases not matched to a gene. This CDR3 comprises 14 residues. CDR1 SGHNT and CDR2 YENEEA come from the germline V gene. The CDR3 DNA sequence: TGTGCCAGCAGTTCTAGCGGGGGGTTCGCTACGCAGTATTTT. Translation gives CASSSSGGFATQYF.

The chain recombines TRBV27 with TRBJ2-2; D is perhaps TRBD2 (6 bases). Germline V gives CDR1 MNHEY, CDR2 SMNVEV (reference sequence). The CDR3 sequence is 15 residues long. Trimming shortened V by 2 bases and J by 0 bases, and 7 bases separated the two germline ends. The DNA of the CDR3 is TGTGCCAGCAGTTTAACGGGGGCGAACACCGGGGAGCTGTTTTTT. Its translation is CASSLTGANTGELFF.

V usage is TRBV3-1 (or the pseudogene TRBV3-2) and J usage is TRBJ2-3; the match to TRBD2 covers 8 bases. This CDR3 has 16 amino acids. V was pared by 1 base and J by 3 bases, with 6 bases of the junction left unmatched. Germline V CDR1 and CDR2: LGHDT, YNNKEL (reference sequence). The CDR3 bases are TGTGCCAGCAGCCAAGGGAATAGCGGGGAGACAGATACGCAGTATTTT. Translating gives CASSQGNSGETDTQYF.

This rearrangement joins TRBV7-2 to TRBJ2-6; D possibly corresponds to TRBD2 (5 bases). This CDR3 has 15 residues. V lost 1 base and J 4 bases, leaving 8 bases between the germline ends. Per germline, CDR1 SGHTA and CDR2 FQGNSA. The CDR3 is CASSLVGNGANVLTF. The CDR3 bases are TGTGCCAGCAGCTTAGTCGGGAACGGGGCCAACGTCCTGACTTTC.

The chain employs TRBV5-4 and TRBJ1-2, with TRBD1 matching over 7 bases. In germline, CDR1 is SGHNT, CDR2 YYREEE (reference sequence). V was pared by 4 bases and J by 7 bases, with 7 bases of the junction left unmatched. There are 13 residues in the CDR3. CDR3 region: CASSNGTVRGYTF. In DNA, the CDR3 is TGTGCCAGCAGCAATGGGACAGTACGTGGCTACACCTTC.

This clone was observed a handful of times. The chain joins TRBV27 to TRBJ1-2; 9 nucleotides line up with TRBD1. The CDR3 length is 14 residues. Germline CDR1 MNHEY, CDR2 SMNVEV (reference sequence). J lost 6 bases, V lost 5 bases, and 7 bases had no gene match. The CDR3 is CASSANRGLHGYTF. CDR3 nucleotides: TGTGCCAGCAGTGCAAACAGGGGGCTGCATGGCTACACCTTC.

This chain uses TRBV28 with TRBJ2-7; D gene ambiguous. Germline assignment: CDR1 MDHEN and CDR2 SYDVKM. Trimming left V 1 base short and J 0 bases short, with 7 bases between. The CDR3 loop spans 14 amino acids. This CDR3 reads CASSLSPSSYEQYF. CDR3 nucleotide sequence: TGTGCCAGCAGTTTATCCCCCAGCTCCTACGAGCAGTACTTC.